Presented here are 9 T cell receptor beta chains from one specimen sequenced in a study of T cell responses to AZD1222 COVID-19 vaccine. Clones were sequenced by immunoSEQ multiplex PCR, and TCRdb holds only the in-frame ones, with some missing. The table lists about 130,000 clones, about 90% of them singletons. The sequencing used peripheral blood, collected on day 0 of AZD1222 vaccination. These TCRs come from an adult in good health.

V is TRBV25-1 and J is TRBJ1-1, with a weak D call TRBD1 (5 bases). Looked up from germline, CDR1 is MGHDK and CDR2 is SYGVNS. V lost 6 bases and J 3 bases, leaving 14 bases between the germline ends. The CDR3 is 14 residues long. The CDR3: CASSSGVTDTEAFF. The DNA for the CDR3 is TGTGCCAGCAGCTCGGGGGTTACGGACACTGAAGCTTTCTTT. Filled out from reference TRBV25-1 and TRBJ1-1, the complete variable domain reads EADIYQTPRYLVIGTGKKITLECSQTMGHDKMYWYQQDPGMELHLIHYSYGVNSTEKGDLSSESTVSRIRTEHFPLTLESARPSHTSQYLCASSSGVTDTEAFFGQGTRLTVV.

The chain combines TRBV12-3 or TRBV12-4 with TRBJ1-1; no definite D call. V lost 0 bases and J 9 bases, leaving 5 bases between the germline ends. The CDR3 spans 11 residues. CDR3: CASSLAEKAFF. In nucleotides, the CDR3 is TGTGCCAGCAGTTTAGCAGAGAAAGCTTTCTTT.

V usage is TRBV2 and J usage is TRBJ1-2; no clear D. Between the trimmed V and J ends, which lost 6 bases and 4 bases, there was a span of 12 bases. The length of the CDR3 is 13 residues. CDR1 is SNHLY, CDR2 FYNNEI, per germline. The chain's CDR3 is CASSADTVYGYTF. CDR3 in DNA: TGTGCCAGCAGCGCCGACACGGTCTATGGCTACACCTTC.

This chain connects TRBV10-1 to TRBJ1-1; no definite D call. CDR1 is WNHNN and CDR2 is SYGVQD in the germline V gene (reference sequence). The CDR3 spans 15 residues. V was shortened by 4 bases and J by 2 bases, with 14 bases between the two germline ends. CDR3 in amino acids: CASSVHVEVNTEAFF. CDR3 coding DNA: TGCGCCAGCAGTGTCCATGTTGAAGTTAACACTGAAGCTTTCTTT.

The chain employs TRBV7-9 and TRBJ1-1; D gene uncertain. There are 13 residues in the CDR3. V gave up 1 base and J gave up 1 base, with 4 bases separating them. The V gene's germline CDR1 is SEHNR and CDR2 FQNEAQ (reference sequence). The CDR3 DNA reads as TGTGCCAGCAGCTTAGGACAGAACACTGAAGCTTTCTTT. It translates to CASSLGQNTEAFF.

The V call is TRBV29-1, the J call TRBJ1-2, with 9 bases matching TRBD1. This CDR3 is 15 amino acids long. Germline V CDR1 and CDR2: SQVTM, ANQGSEA. V lost 4 bases, J lost 4 bases, and 10 bases stayed unmatched. In nucleotides, the CDR3 is TGCAGCGTTGTTTCCCGGGACAGGGCGGCCTATGGCTACACCTTC. It yields the protein CSVVSRDRAAYGYTF.

V usage is TRBV6-4 and J usage is TRBJ1-2, with D perhaps TRBD1 (5 bases). This CDR3 has 14 residues. Germline V gene sequence: CDR1 MRHNA, CDR2 SNTAGT. The V gene lost 5 bases and the J gene lost 1 base, with 11 bases spanning the gap. The DNA for the CDR3 is TGTGCCAGCAGTCCCGGGACTCTTAACTATGGCTACACCTTC. Translation: CASSPGTLNYGYTF.

The V gene is TRBV30, the J gene TRBJ1-3, with D uncertain. This CDR3 region has 15 residues. Trimming removed 3 bases from V and 0 bases from J, with 12 bases in between. Germline CDR1 GTSNPN, CDR2 SVGIG (reference sequence). Written as DNA, the CDR3 is TGTGCCTGGAGCGTTGCGGGAAGCTCTGGAAACACCATATATTTT. Translation: CAWSVAGSSGNTIYF.

The sample holds one count of this clone. The chain has TRBV5-1 and TRBJ2-7, with D perhaps TRBD1 (5 bases). This CDR3 contains 14 residues. The ends were cut back, 2 bases at V and 3 bases at J, with 12 bases in the middle. Germline V gives CDR1 SGHRS, CDR2 YFSETQ. The CDR3 DNA is TGCGCCAGCAGCTTAACCCAGGGAAGCTACGAGCAGTACTTC. Translation gives CASSLTQGSYEQYF.